Listed here are 18 T cell receptor beta chains from one sample, sequenced in a study of T cells after yellow fever vaccination. TCRdb called the 5' RACE reads again in MiXCR, with one record for every CDR3 protein. The repertoire has 200,000 to 300,000 distinct CDR3 sequences, less than 9% of them found once; the top ten carry roughly 0.9%. This material consisted of CD4+ T cells sorted from PBMCs, taken 15 days after the yellow fever booster vaccination. These receptors all come from a man aged 30 to 39 who received the YFV17D yellow fever vaccine.

The V gene is TRBV5-4, the J gene TRBJ2-3, with D perhaps given as TRBD1 or TRBD2 (5 bases each). The CDR3 runs to 15 residues. Germline V CDR1 and CDR2: SGHNT, YYREEE (reference sequence). Trimming took 4 bases from V and 4 from J, leaving 16 bases between them. In DNA form, the CDR3 reads TGTGCCAGCAGCCGTAAGGGGACGAGGGCAGATACGCAGTATTTT. It translates to CASSRKGTRADTQYF.

This clonotype was seen more than once but under ten times. The J gene is TRBJ2-5, the V gene TRBV5-1; 12 bases fit TRBD2. J was trimmed by 4 bases and V by 4 bases; bases with no gene match: 5. The CDR3 is 15 amino acids. Germline CDR1 is SGHRS and CDR2 is YFSETQ. The CDR3 protein is CASSVTSGRTETQYF. The CDR3 nucleotides read TGCGCCAGCAGCGTGACTAGCGGGAGAACAGAGACCCAGTACTTC.

This sequence joins TRBV27 and TRBJ2-3; a weak D match, TRBD1 (6 bases). CDR1 is MNHEY and CDR2 is SMNVEV in the germline V gene (reference sequence). This CDR3 contains 16 residues. Trimming took 0 bases from V and 3 from J, leaving 13 bases between them. The CDR3 sequence is CASSLSAWGRTDTQYF. The CDR3 region has the DNA TGTGCCAGCAGTTTATCGGCGTGGGGGCGGACAGATACGCAGTATTTT.

This clonotype has a handful of counts. The chain links TRBV5-1 to TRBJ2-3; D is perhaps TRBD1 (5 bases). CDR3 size: 17 residues. The germline V gene has CDR1 SGHRS and CDR2 YFSETQ. The V and J ends lost 4 bases and 0 bases respectively, with 18 bases between them. CDR3: CASSPSPGSGSTDTQYF. For the CDR3, the DNA is TGCGCCAGCAGCCCATCCCCAGGGTCAGGCAGCACAGATACGCAGTATTTT.

The chain employs TRBV20-1 and TRBJ2-3; a possible D gene is TRBD2 (6 bases). CDR1 DFQATT and CDR2 SNEGSKA come from the germline V gene (reference sequence). The CDR3 runs 14 residues. Trimming took off 0 bases at V and 4 bases at J, with 11 bases between the two ends. CDR3 nucleotides: TGCAGTGCTAGAGATGGAGGGTTTGCAGATACGCAGTATTTT. It codes for CSARDGGFADTQYF.

This clonotype has a handful of counts. This sequence joins TRBV20-1 and TRBJ1-1; no firm D call. The CDR3 has 14 residues. V lost 1 base and J lost 1, with 10 bases in between. Germline V gene data show CDR1 as DFQATT and CDR2 as SNEGSKA (reference sequence). CDR3 nucleotides: TGCAGTGCTAGAGCGCCGGTGGGGAACACTGAAGCTTTCTTT. Translation: CSARAPVGNTEAFF.

In its sample, this clonotype was seen many times. The chain joins TRBV6-5 to TRBJ2-3; D is possibly TRBD2 (5 bases). Trimming removed 0 bases from V and 6 bases from J, with 13 bases in between. CDR3 length: 15 amino acids. Germline CDR1 is MNHEY and CDR2 is SVGAGI. Written as DNA, the CDR3 is TGTGCCAGCAGTTACTCGCCTAGCCCCGTGGATACGCAGTATTTT. Protein sequence: CASSYSPSPVDTQYF.

This clonotype has more than one count but fewer than ten. The gene calls are TRBV20-1 and TRBJ2-1; perhaps D is TRBD1 or TRBD2 (5 bases each). Trimming shortened V by 5 bases and J by 9 bases, and 14 bases separated the two germline ends. Per germline, CDR1 DFQATT and CDR2 SNEGSKA (reference sequence). This CDR3 comprises 12 residues. The CDR3 nucleotides read TGCAGTGCTCCCCGGGGCCACACTGAGCAGTTCTTC. This sequence encodes CSAPRGHTEQFF.

The V and J genes are TRBV6-1 and TRBJ2-5, with 9 bases fitting TRBD2. The CDR3 extends over 14 amino acids. CDR1 and CDR2 from the germline V gene are MNHNS and SASEGT. V shed 6 bases, J shed 5 bases, and the junction held 7 bases outside the gene matches. CDR3 nucleotides: TGTGCCAGCAGGGCCACGGCGGGAGGGGAGACCCAGTACTTC. Translated, it gives CASRATAGGETQYF.

This clonotype was observed many times. V and J are TRBV2 and TRBJ1-1; TRBD1 agrees at 8 bases. Germline V gives CDR1 SNHLY, CDR2 FYNNEI. The CDR3 loop spans 14 amino acids. The V segment lost 6 bases and the J segment 5 bases; nucleotides outside the gene matches: 8. For the CDR3, the DNA is TGTGCCAGCAGCCCTGGACAGGGAAGAACTGAAGCTTTCTTT. This codes for CASSPGQGRTEAFF.

The chain couples TRBV29-1 to TRBJ1-2; D is uncertain. This CDR3 region has 10 residues. Trimming left V 3 bases short and J 6 bases short, with 5 bases between. Germline loops: CDR1 SQVTM, CDR2 ANQGSEA. The CDR3 is CSVEEDGYTF. The CDR3 nucleotides are TGCAGCGTTGAGGAGGATGGCTACACCTTC.

This sequence joins TRBV20-1 and TRBJ1-3; tentative D call: TRBD1 (6 bases). Trimming left V 6 bases short and J 0 bases short, with 15 bases between. Germline-derived CDR1 and CDR2 are DFQATT and SNEGSKA (reference sequence). CDR3 length: 15 amino acids. The DNA of the CDR3 is TGCAGTGCGACAGGCGGGTCCCTCTCTGGAAACACCATATATTTT. Translating it yields CSATGGSLSGNTIYF.

This clonotype was seen at least ten times. This chain joins TRBV4-3 and TRBJ2-5; D remains ambiguous. The CDR3 has 15 amino acids. CDR1 and CDR2 (germline): LGHNA, YSLEER. Deletions cut 1 base from V and 5 bases from J, with 14 bases between. CDR3: CASSQVRDISETQYF. CDR3 DNA: TGCGCCAGCAGCCAAGTTCGCGACATTTCGGAGACCCAGTACTTC.

This clonotype has ten or more counts. This rearrangement joins TRBV10-3 to TRBJ2-7; TRBD1 matches 8 bases. The CDR3 spans 13 residues. Germline V gene sequence: CDR1 ENHRY, CDR2 SYGVKD. The V gene end was trimmed by 10 bases and the J gene end by 2 bases; junction bases not matched to a gene: 7. CDR3 in amino acids: CATRTGMTYEQYF. The CDR3 region has the DNA TGTGCCACCCGGACAGGGATGACCTACGAGCAGTACTTC.

The chain employs TRBV10-3 and TRBJ1-2; the D gene is possibly TRBD1 (6 bases). CDR3 length: 14 amino acids. Germline V CDR1 and CDR2: ENHRY, SYGVKD. Between the trimmed V and J ends, which lost 7 bases and 0 bases, there was a span of 12 bases. The CDR3 protein is CAINQGTSNYGYTF. In DNA, the CDR3 is TGTGCCATCAACCAGGGGACCTCTAACTATGGCTACACCTTC.

In its sample, this clonotype was seen a few times. The V and J genes are TRBV6-1 and TRBJ1-5; D is ambiguous. V was shortened by 5 bases and J by 4 bases, with 6 bases between the two germline ends. The CDR3 consists of 12 residues. Germline V gene sequence: CDR1 MNHNS, CDR2 SASEGT. This chain's CDR3 is CASSSRNQPQHF. The CDR3 bases are TGTGCCAGCAGTTCAAGAAATCAGCCCCAGCATTTT.

The chain is built from TRBV18 and TRBJ1-5; D gene uncertain. Per the germline V gene, CDR1 is KGHSH and CDR2 is LQKENI. This CDR3 comprises 14 residues. Trimming shortened V by 6 bases and J by 5 bases, and 14 bases separated the two germline ends. This CDR3 is CASSLRDPDQPQHF. In DNA, the CDR3 is TGTGCCAGCTCGCTTAGGGATCCGGATCAGCCCCAGCATTTT.

This clonotype has at least ten counts. The V and J genes are TRBV11-2 and TRBJ2-7; 7 bases map to TRBD1. Germline loops: CDR1 SGHAT, CDR2 FQNNGV. J lost 2 bases, V lost 1 base, and 2 bases had no gene match. The CDR3 is made up of 14 amino acids. CDR3 sequence reads: CASSLGDRAYEQYF. Here the CDR3 DNA reads TGTGCCAGCAGCTTAGGGGACAGAGCCTACGAGCAGTACTTC.